What follows is one TCR beta chain and its context. TCRdb's copy holds only in-frame clones and misses some; the assay was immunoSEQ multiplex PCR. The table includes more than 2,000 clones, approximately 87% detected once. These data come from a study of chemoradiotherapy in HPV16-positive cancers. V shed 2 bases and J shed 7 bases, with 27 bases lying between them. The CDR3 is 19 amino acids. Germline CDR1 MNHEY, CDR2 SMNVEV (reference sequence). This chain connects TRBV27 to TRBJ2-1; a weak D match, TRBD2 (5 bases). The specimen was tumor tissue, collected from a patient who underwent chemoradiotherapy. This TCR was sampled from a human donor with HPV-associated anogenital cancer. DNA of the CDR3: TGTGCCAGCAGTTTAAGGACGGCCCTTTCGGCTAGCAGGCGTAATGAGCAGTTCTTC. Its protein is CASSLRTALSASRRNEQFF.